Sequencing of this TCR beta chain was carried out in a study of blood T cell repertoires in COVID-19. Using immunoSEQ multiplex PCR, the repertoire was profiled, and TCRdb retains in-frame clones only, with some absent. The table records around 220,000 clones, more than 80% of them present only once. The CDR3 has 16 amino acids. Trimming removed 4 bases from V and 10 bases from J, with 23 bases in between. From germline, CDR1 is LNHDA and CDR2 SQIVND (reference sequence). J is TRBJ1-5 and V is TRBV19; D possibly corresponds to TRBD1 (6 bases). The receptor was isolated from a woman older than 75 with acute or convalescent COVID-19. The sample comprised peripheral blood. As DNA, the CDR3 is TGTGCCAGTAGTACCTCCCATGGACAGACAAGGGAACCCCAGCATTTT. It encodes CASSTSHGQTREPQHF.